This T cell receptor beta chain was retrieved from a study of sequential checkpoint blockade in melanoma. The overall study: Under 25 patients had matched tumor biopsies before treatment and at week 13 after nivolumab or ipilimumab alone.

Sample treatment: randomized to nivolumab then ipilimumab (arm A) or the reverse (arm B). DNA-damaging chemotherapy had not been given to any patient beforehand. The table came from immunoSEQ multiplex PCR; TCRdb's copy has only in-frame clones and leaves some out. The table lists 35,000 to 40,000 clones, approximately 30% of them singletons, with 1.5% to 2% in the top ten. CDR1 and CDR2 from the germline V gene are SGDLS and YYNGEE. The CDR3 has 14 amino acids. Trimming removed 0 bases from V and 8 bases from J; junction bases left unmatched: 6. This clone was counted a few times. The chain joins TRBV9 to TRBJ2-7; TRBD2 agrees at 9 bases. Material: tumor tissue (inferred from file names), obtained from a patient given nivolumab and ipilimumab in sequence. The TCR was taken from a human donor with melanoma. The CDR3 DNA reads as TGTGCCAGCAGCGTAGATGATAGCGGGAGTAAGCAGTACTTC. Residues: CASSVDDSGSKQYF.